Given below is one T cell receptor (beta chain) in context. With a much larger clone just one base away, this may be a read error. This sample is drawn from a study of prognosis after radiotherapy for stage I lung cancer. From genomic DNA, TCR beta CDR3 was amplified by two-round multiplex PCR. Used in first-round PCR were primers specific to each TRBV and TRBJ gene. TCRdb processed the multiplex PCR reads anew with MiXCR; each CDR3 protein has one entry. The data show about 26,000 distinct CDR3 sequences, about 32% seen once. The receptor was derived from a donor at least 50 years old with non-small cell lung cancer. This sample comprised PBMCs, obtained before or after stereotactic body radiation therapy (not recorded which).

The DNA of the CDR3 is TGCGCCAGCAGCTCGAGTGGGGGGCCCTGGGAGACCCAGTACTTC. This codes for CASSSSGGPWETQYF. This chain joins TRBV5-1 and TRBJ2-5, with D perhaps TRBD1 or TRBD2 (6 bases each). V was shortened by 3 bases and J by 5 bases, with 17 bases between the two germline ends. The CDR3 is 15 residues long. CDR1 and CDR2 (germline): SGHRS, YFSETQ. The full variable domain, rest sourced from reference TRBV5-1 and TRBJ2-5, is KAGVTQTPRYLIKTRGQQVTLSCSPISGHRSVSWYQQTPGQGLQFLFEYFSETQRNKGNFPGRFSGRQFSNSRSEMNVSTLELGDSALYLCASSSSGGPWETQYFGPGTRLLVL.